These 17 T cell receptor beta chains share one sample of origin, sequenced in a study of neurological immune-mediated disorders. In TCRdb, the 5' RACE reads were re-called with MiXCR into one record per CDR3 protein. The data hold some 38,000 distinct CDR3 sequences, with roughly 14% observed a single time. Sequenced material: PBMCs. Receptor source: a woman aged 45-59 years with HTLV-1-associated myelopathy (HAM/TSP).

This clonotype was seen repeatedly, ten times or more. CDR3 DNA sequence: TGCGCCAGCAGCTCCCGACAGGGGCAGAACACTGAAGCTTTCTTT. It yields the protein CASSSRQGQNTEAFF. The J gene is TRBJ1-1, the V gene TRBV5-1; 8 bases agree with TRBD1. CDR3 size: 15 residues. Germline V gene data show CDR1 as SGHRS and CDR2 as YFSETQ. The J segment lost 1 base and the V segment lost 3 bases, leaving 5 bases of the junction unmatched.

This clonotype was seen ten or more times. The rearrangement uses TRBV24-1 and TRBJ2-1; 9 bases map to TRBD2. The ends lost 7 bases at V and 8 bases at J; junction bases unmatched: 8. Per the germline V gene, CDR1 is KGHDR and CDR2 is SFDVKD. The CDR3 length is 14 residues. This CDR3 reads CATSPGLASHEQFF. The CDR3 DNA reads TGTGCCACCAGCCCGGGACTAGCAAGCCATGAGCAGTTCTTC.

This clonotype was seen ten or more times. The chain joins TRBV6-1 to TRBJ1-3, with a weak D call TRBD1 (5 bases). V was trimmed by 4 bases and J by 1 base, leaving 11 bases between them. The CDR3 extends over 15 amino acids. Germline V gene sequence: CDR1 MNHNS, CDR2 SASEGT. The CDR3 DNA reads as TGTGCCAGCAGTGGGCAGGGAGGGTCTGGAAACACCATATATTTT. This translates into CASSGQGGSGNTIYF.

In its sample, this clonotype was seen many times. This sequence joins TRBV5-5 and TRBJ2-1; 10 bases fit TRBD1. Germline CDR1 reads SGHKS; CDR2 reads YYEKEE (reference sequence). The CDR3 runs 14 residues. V dropped 4 bases and J dropped 7; count of bases not matched to a gene: 5. CDR3 DNA: TGTGCCAGCAGCGTGACAGGGGGCGCGAATGAGCAGTTCTTC. Translated: CASSVTGGANEQFF.

The table lists this clonotype with many counts. The V call is TRBV27, the J call TRBJ2-2, with D hard to call. This CDR3 is built from 17 residues. Germline CDR1 and CDR2: MNHEY and SMNVEV (reference sequence). V was shortened by 2 bases and J by 2 bases, with 15 bases between the two germline ends. CDR3 loop: CASSLTPRIYNTGELFF. In nucleotides, the CDR3 is TGTGCCAGCAGTTTAACCCCGAGGATCTACAACACCGGGGAGCTGTTTTTT.

This clonotype was observed at least ten times. This chain connects TRBV4-3 to TRBJ1-2, with TRBD1 as a possible D gene (5 bases). The CDR3 totals 15 residues. Germline CDR1 LGHNA, CDR2 YSLEER. The V end lost 3 bases, the J end lost 4 bases, and 15 bases lay between the germline ends. CDR3 protein: CASSQTHGGFYGYTF. The CDR3 nucleotides are TGCGCCAGCAGCCAGACCCACGGGGGGTTCTATGGCTACACCTTC.

This clonotype was detected ten times or more. The chain recombines TRBV6-5 with TRBJ1-5, with D perhaps TRBD1 (5 bases). Germline CDR1 reads MNHEY; CDR2 reads SVGAGI. This CDR3 comprises 15 residues. V lost 0 bases and J lost 9, with 15 bases in between. CDR3 sequence reads: CASSYSAGWGVPQHF. The CDR3 DNA sequence: TGTGCCAGCAGTTACTCCGCAGGGTGGGGTGTGCCCCAGCATTTT.

This rearrangement joins TRBV11-2 to TRBJ2-2; D gene uncertain. V was cut by 2 bases and J by 5 bases, with 9 bases left in between. This CDR3 is 14 amino acids long. Germline V gene lookup returns CDR1 SGHAT and CDR2 FQNNGV. In DNA form, the CDR3 reads TGTGCCAGCAGCTTAATCCTGGAAACCGGGGAGCTGTTTTTT. This translates into CASSLILETGELFF.

This clonotype has only a few counts. The rearrangement joins TRBV29-1 to TRBJ1-2, with a possible D match to TRBD1 (6 bases). Germline CDR1 is SQVTM and CDR2 is ANQGSEA. The CDR3 consists of 13 residues. V was clipped by 7 bases and J by 4 bases, with 16 bases between them. Written as DNA, the CDR3 is TGCAGCGCTTCCTTCAGGGGCTCCTATGGCTACACCTTC. It translates to CSASFRGSYGYTF.

The V gene is TRBV20-1, the J gene TRBJ2-7, with TRBD2 matching 7 bases. CDR1 is DFQATT, CDR2 SNEGSKA, per germline (reference sequence). V trimming: 5 bases; J trimming: 0 bases; junction bases outside the gene matches: 4. The CDR3 loop spans 13 amino acids. The CDR3 sequence is CSAGGGYSYEQYF. CDR3 DNA: TGCAGTGCTGGGGGGGGGTACTCCTACGAGCAGTACTTC.

This clonotype was counted at least ten times. V usage is TRBV20-1 and J usage is TRBJ2-2; possibly TRBD2 for D (5 bases). The CDR3 sequence is 14 residues long. V was clipped by 6 bases and J by 0 bases, with 11 bases between them. CDR1 and CDR2 from the germline V gene are DFQATT and SNEGSKA (reference sequence). The CDR3 bases are TGCAGTGCCCCACTAGTATCGAACACCGGGGAGCTGTTTTTT. Encoded protein: CSAPLVSNTGELFF.

This clonotype was observed many times. The rearrangement joins TRBV6-5 to TRBJ1-2, with D possibly being TRBD1 (5 bases). Trimming stripped 5 bases from V and 4 bases from J, with 14 bases between. The CDR3 totals 14 residues. Germline V gives CDR1 MNHEY, CDR2 SVGAGI. The CDR3 nucleotides are TGTGCCAGCAGTATGAACGGGGGAGGCTATGGCTACACCTTC. Translation: CASSMNGGGYGYTF.

As concerns this clonotype: A read error is possible here, since a much larger clone lies one base away. The chain recombines TRBV7-2 with TRBJ1-3; unclear D gene. Germline CDR1 reads SGHTA; CDR2 reads FQGNSA. Trimming pared 3 bases from V and 4 bases from J, leaving 16 bases between. CDR3 length equals 16 residues. For the CDR3, the DNA is TGTGCCAGCAGCTTGACCCTCGCGGGAGCCGGAAACACCATATATTTT. The encoded protein is CASSLTLAGAGNTIYF.

This chain connects TRBV7-3 to TRBJ2-3, with TRBD1 identical over 9 bases. This CDR3 comprises 15 residues. Germline CDR1 and CDR2: SGHTA and FQGTGA. V was clipped by 6 bases and J by 4 bases; unmatched bases: 8. The CDR3 sequence is CASSRTGVGADTQYF. As DNA, the CDR3 is TGTGCCAGCAGTAGGACAGGGGTTGGGGCAGATACGCAGTATTTT.

The chain joins TRBV5-6 to TRBJ2-3; weak D call: TRBD1 (5 bases). This CDR3 has 12 amino acids. CDR1 is SGHDT, CDR2 YYEEEE, per germline. Trimming took off 6 bases at V and 6 bases at J, with 11 bases between the two ends. The CDR3 sequence: CASKGCRDTQYF. For the CDR3, the DNA is TGTGCCAGCAAGGGGTGTCGGGATACGCAGTATTTT.

This clonotype has a count of ten or more. CDR3 nucleotide sequence: TGCAGTGCTAGAGATAACCCGGGACGCGATAATGAAAAACTGTTTTTT. Its translation is CSARDNPGRDNEKLFF. The rearrangement joins TRBV20-1 to TRBJ1-4, with a tentative D call TRBD1 (5 bases). V shed 0 bases and J shed 4 bases, with 15 bases lying between them. Germline V gene sequence: CDR1 DFQATT, CDR2 SNEGSKA (reference sequence). The CDR3 has 16 residues.

Many counts were recorded for this clonotype. The rearrangement links TRBV3-1 to TRBJ1-2, with D maybe TRBD1 (6 bases). Per germline, CDR1 LGHDT and CDR2 YNNKEL (reference sequence). Trimming removed 0 bases at V and 14 bases at J, with 10 bases between. This CDR3 is built from 11 residues. CDR3 DNA sequence: TGTGCCAGCAGCCAAGATAACAGGGAGACCTTC. Encoded protein: CASSQDNRETF.